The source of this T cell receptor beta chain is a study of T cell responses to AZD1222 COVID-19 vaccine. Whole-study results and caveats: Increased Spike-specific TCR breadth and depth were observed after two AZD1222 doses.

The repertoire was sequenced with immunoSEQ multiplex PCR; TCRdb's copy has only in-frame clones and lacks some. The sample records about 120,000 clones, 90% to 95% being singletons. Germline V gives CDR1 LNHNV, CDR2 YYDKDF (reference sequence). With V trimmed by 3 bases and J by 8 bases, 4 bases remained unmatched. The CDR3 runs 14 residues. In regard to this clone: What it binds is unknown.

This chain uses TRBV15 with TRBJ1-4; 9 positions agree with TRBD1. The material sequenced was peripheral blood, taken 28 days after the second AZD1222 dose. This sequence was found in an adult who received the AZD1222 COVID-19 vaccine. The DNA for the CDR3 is TGTGCCACCAGCAGGGACAGGGGAGGCGAAAAACTGTTTTTT. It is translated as CATSRDRGGEKLFF.